A single sample is the source of the 8 T cell receptor beta chains below, sequenced in a study of blood T cell repertoires in COVID-19. TCRdb's copy holds only in-frame clones and misses some; the assay was immunoSEQ multiplex PCR. Here the sample spans roughly 200,000 clones, about 86% being singletons. The source material was PBMCs or T cells enriched from blood (not recorded which). All receptors derive from a woman in her forties in a cohort exposed to, infected with or recovered from COVID-19 (not recorded which).

This chain connects TRBV4-1 to TRBJ2-6; possibly TRBD1 for D (5 bases). The length of the CDR3 is 17 residues. With 2 bases removed from V and 0 bases from J, the gap between germline ends came to 11 bases. Germline loops: CDR1 MGHRA, CDR2 YSYEKL. CDR3 region: CASSQRGRDSGANVLTF. CDR3 coding DNA: TGCGCCAGCAGCCAAAGGGGCAGGGACTCTGGGGCCAACGTCCTGACTTTC.

This clone appeared many times. This chain joins TRBV24-1 and TRBJ2-2; TRBD2 is a possible D gene (5 bases). The germline CDR1 and CDR2 sequences are KGHDR and SFDVKD. The CDR3 is made up of 15 amino acids. The germline V and J ends were trimmed by 4 bases and 3 bases, with 11 bases remaining between them. CDR3 sequence reads: CATSERLRDTGELFF. CDR3 coding DNA: TGTGCCACCAGTGAGCGTCTGCGGGACACCGGGGAGCTGTTTTTT.

The chain recombines TRBV5-1 with TRBJ2-5, with D perhaps matching TRBD1 (6 bases). The V end lost 0 bases, the J end lost 5 bases, and 11 bases lay between the germline ends. Per the germline V gene, CDR1 is SGHRS and CDR2 is YFSETQ. The CDR3 is 14 residues long. For the CDR3, the DNA is TGCGCCAGCAGCTTGGGACAGGCGAGTGAGACCCAGTACTTC. As protein: CASSLGQASETQYF.

This clone was picked up a small number of times. The chain combines TRBV4-3 with TRBJ1-2; the D is unclear. This CDR3 has 14 amino acids. Trimming took 0 bases from V and 4 from J, leaving 9 bases between them. CDR1 is LGHNA, CDR2 YSLEER, per germline. In DNA, the CDR3 is TGCGCCAGCAGCCAAGAGAGGGCCTCCTATGGCTACACCTTC. This encodes CASSQERASYGYTF.

This clone was detected a few times. The chain has TRBV4-2 and TRBJ1-6, with 9 nucleotides matching TRBD1. Germline CDR1 is LGHNA and CDR2 is YNFKEQ. V trimming: 7 bases; J trimming: 9 bases; junction bases outside the gene matches: 22. The CDR3 is made up of 19 amino acids. CDR3 loop: CASTSSPTGGRLEGSPLHF. The CDR3 nucleotides are TGTGCCAGCACTTCTTCCCCGACAGGGGGACGGCTTGAGGGTTCACCCCTCCACTTT.

The chain joins TRBV19 to TRBJ2-7; D is possibly TRBD1 (5 bases). This CDR3 is 13 amino acids long. Germline CDR1 is LNHDA and CDR2 is SQIVND (reference sequence). V was cut by 3 bases and J by 5 bases, with 11 bases left in between. CDR3 bases: TGTGCCAGTAGTATTCAGGGTTTGGACGAGCAGTACTTC. Its translation: CASSIQGLDEQYF.

The chain recombines TRBV14 with TRBJ2-1, with a tentative D call TRBD2 (6 bases). Germline CDR1 SGHDN, CDR2 FVKESK. This CDR3 comprises 15 residues. The germline V and J ends were trimmed by 3 bases and 5 bases, with 14 bases remaining between them. CDR3 sequence: CASSHPMGGHNEQFF. The DNA of the CDR3 is TGTGCCAGCAGCCATCCTATGGGGGGACACAATGAGCAGTTCTTC.

The chain's CDR3 is CATSDPGTGDGYTF. The CDR3 region has the DNA TGTGCCACCAGTGATCCCGGGACAGGGGATGGCTACACCTTC. The chain joins TRBV24-1 to TRBJ1-2, with 10 bases aligning to TRBD1. CDR1 and CDR2 (germline): KGHDR, SFDVKD. This CDR3 comprises 14 residues. After removal of 3 bases from V and 6 bases from J, the junction contained 3 bases not matched to a gene.